These T cell receptor beta chains were read from a single sample in a study of blood T cells in healthy people across ages. One entry per CDR3 protein results from TCRdb running MiXCR on the 5' RACE reads. The data show fewer than 2 million distinct CDR3 sequences, about 39% seen once. The sequencing sample was made of blood. The receptors were gathered from a human donor in good health. CDR3s include the opening cysteine and the closing phenylalanine or tryptophan. The D gene is left open where the match is weak. Where a row states a size, it is once, few, many or the class of an expanded clone; other rows omit it.

>-|TRBJ1-1|-|TRBV10-2|11
CATFGVTEAFF
TGCGCCACCTTTGGGGTAACTGAAGCTTTCTTT
>once|TRBJ2-3|-|TRBV29-1|13
CSVVQGSTDTQYF
TGCAGCGTTGTTCAGGGTAGCACAGATACGCAGTATTTT
>-|TRBJ1-1|TRBD1|TRBV4-3|18
CASSQVYGGQVLGTEAFF
TGCGCCAGCAGCCAAGTTTACGGGGGACAGGTTTTGGGAACTGAAGCTTTCTTT
>-|TRBJ2-7|-|TRBV9|15
CASSVGDTFSYEQYF
TGTGCCAGCAGCGTTGGGGACACCTTCTCCTACGAGCAGTACTTC
>-|TRBJ1-2|-|TRBV24-1|17
CATSDTPGNSDNYGYTF
TGTGCCACCAGTGATACCCCAGGCAACAGTGATAACTATGGCTACACCTTC
>-|TRBJ1-5|-|TRBV20-1|12
CSALQGYQPQHF
TGCAGTGCTTTACAGGGCTATCAGCCCCAGCATTTT
>-|TRBJ2-4|TRBD1|TRBV28|14
CASSSGQGVEEQYF
TGTGCCAGCAGTTCCGGACAGGGGGTAGAGGAGCAGTACTTC
>-|TRBJ2-5|-|TRBV7-2|14
CASSLYTGQEIQYF
TGTGCCAGCAGCTTATACACAGGGCAAGAGATCCAGTACTTC
>-|TRBJ1-2|TRBD1|TRBV7-9|15
CASSTGTGDNYGYTF
TGTGCCAGCAGCACCGGGACAGGTGATAACTATGGCTACACCTTC
>-|TRBJ2-1|TRBD2|TRBV6-2/TRBV6-3|16
CASSYSGRGGANEQFF
TGTGCCAGCAGTTACTCGGGTCGCGGGGGGGCAAATGAGCAGTTCTTC
>few|TRBJ2-1|TRBD2|TRBV4-2|18
CASSPEERGVSSYNEQFF
TGTGCCAGCAGCCCTGAAGAGCGGGGAGTAAGCTCCTACAATGAGCAGTTCTTC
>few|TRBJ2-7|TRBD2|TRBV20-1|13
CSAPSGGNYEQYF
TGCAGTGCTCCTAGCGGGGGGAACTACGAGCAGTACTTC
>-|TRBJ2-7|TRBD1|TRBV6-2/TRBV6-3|12
CAARQGPYEQYF
TGTGCCGCAAGACAGGGTCCCTACGAGCAGTACTTC
>once|TRBJ2-5|-|TRBV6-2/TRBV6-3|15
CASGIQTGRQETQYF
TGTGCCAGCGGTATCCAAACAGGGCGCCAAGAGACCCAGTACTTC
>-|TRBJ2-1|-|TRBV29-1|15
CSVEILQSSYNEQFF
TGCAGCGTTGAAATCCTCCAGAGCTCCTACAATGAGCAGTTCTTC
>-|TRBJ1-4|-|TRBV28|12
CASCATNEKLFF
TGTGCCAGCTGTGCAACTAATGAAAAACTGTTTTTT
>few|TRBJ2-1|TRBD2|TRBV5-6|16
CASSLRVAGPYNEQFF
TGTGCCAGCAGCTTGCGGGTAGCGGGGCCGTACAATGAGCAGTTCTTC
>-|TRBJ1-1|-|TRBV15|16
CATSSPQGIGDTEAFF
TGTGCCACCAGCAGCCCCCAGGGAATAGGGGACACTGAAGCTTTCTTT
>-|TRBJ1-2|-|TRBV28|14
CASEGRWTAYGYTF
TGTGCCTCCGAAGGTCGGTGGACAGCCTATGGCTACACCTTC
>-|TRBJ1-1|-|TRBV7-9|12
CSSSLGEGIAFF
TGTTCCAGCAGTTTGGGGGAAGGAATAGCTTTCTTT
>-|TRBJ2-1|TRBD2|TRBV25-1|14
CTSRGFGGKDEQFF
TGTACCAGCAGAGGATTCGGGGGGAAGGACGAGCAGTTCTTC
>few|TRBJ2-5|-|TRBV7-3|14
CTSSSGLGGETQYF
TGTACCAGCAGCTCCGGACTAGGGGGAGAGACCCAGTACTTC
>many|TRBJ1-1|-|TRBV12-3/TRBV12-4|12
CASSFPGSEAFF
TGTGCCAGCAGTTTTCCAGGCTCGGAAGCTTTCTTT
>few|TRBJ2-1|-|TRBV20-1|17
CSASGAGVGGIRNEQFF
TGCAGTGCTAGTGGGGCAGGGGTCGGGGGTATCCGGAATGAGCAGTTCTTC
>few|TRBJ2-7|TRBD2|TRBV20-1|15
CSARDEAGGFYEQYF
TGCAGTGCTAGAGATGAAGCGGGGGGTTTCTACGAGCAGTACTTC
>-|TRBJ2-4|TRBD2|TRBV12-3/TRBV12-4|16
CASSLVGLADKNIQYF
TGTGCCAGCAGTTTAGTTGGACTAGCGGACAAAAACATTCAGTACTTC
>few|TRBJ2-7|TRBD1|TRBV7-9|15
CASSLLRGSSYEQYF
TGTGCCAGCAGCTTACTCAGGGGGAGCTCCTACGAGCAGTACTTC
>-|TRBJ2-7|TRBD2|TRBV5-1|14
CASRGLAGGHEQYF
TGCGCCAGCAGGGGACTAGCGGGGGGTCACGAGCAGTACTTC
>-|TRBJ1-5|-|TRBV27|17
CASTEIGQYHSNQPQHF
TGTGCCAGCACCGAAATCGGACAGTACCATAGCAATCAGCCCCAGCATTTT
>-|TRBJ1-2|-|TRBV7-2|16
CASSLVGGGDPYGYTF
TGTGCCAGCAGCTTAGTTGGCGGGGGTGACCCCTATGGCTACACCTTC
>-|TRBJ1-2|-|TRBV18|16
CASSPNAGRGVGGYTF
TGTGCCAGCTCACCAAACGCCGGCAGGGGAGTCGGTGGCTACACCTTC
>many|TRBJ2-6|TRBD1|TRBV12-3/TRBV12-4|18
CASSPRDRGPSGANVLTF
TGTGCCAGCAGTCCCCGGGACAGGGGGCCCTCTGGGGCCAACGTCCTGACTTTC
>few|TRBJ1-2|TRBD1|TRBV30|16
CAWTHTPTGLNYGYTF
TGTGCCTGGACTCACACTCCGACAGGGTTGAACTATGGCTACACCTTC
>few|TRBJ1-2|-|TRBV5-8|15
CASSLGLRANYGYTF
TGTGCCAGCAGCTTGGGGCTCAGAGCTAACTATGGCTACACCTTC
>-|TRBJ2-7|-|TRBV2|14
CASTPWGVTYEQYF
TGTGCCAGCACCCCTTGGGGGGTTACCTACGAGCAGTACTTC
>-|TRBJ1-6|-|TRBV7-2|13
CASSLERGSPLHF
TGTGCCAGCAGTTTGGAGCGAGGGTCACCCCTCCACTTT
>few|TRBJ2-7|TRBD1|TRBV25-1|15
CASNIGGTGVGEQYF
TGTGCCAGCAACATTGGCGGGACAGGGGTGGGGGAGCAGTACTTC